A single sample is the source of the 14 T cell receptor beta chains below, sequenced in a study of T cell responses to AZD1222 COVID-19 vaccine. Sequencing used immunoSEQ multiplex PCR; TCRdb keeps in-frame clones, though not all of them. The repertoire holds 60,000 to 70,000 clones, with approximately 85% as singletons. Here the sequenced sample was peripheral blood, taken on day 0 of AZD1222 vaccination. All receptors derive from an adult in good health.

This clone has just a few counts. The gene calls are TRBV5-6 and TRBJ1-4, with 8 bases that match TRBD1. The V gene end was trimmed by 2 bases and the J gene end by 2 bases; junction bases not matched to a gene: 2. Germline loops: CDR1 SGHDT, CDR2 YYEEEE. The CDR3 contains 15 residues. Here the CDR3 reads CASSFWTGTNEKLFF. Written as DNA, the CDR3 is TGTGCCAGCAGCTTCTGGACAGGGACTAATGAAAAACTGTTTTTT.

The chain joins TRBV5-6 to TRBJ1-6; 7 bases line up with TRBD1. V shed 4 bases, J shed 7 bases, and the junction held 11 bases outside the gene matches. Germline values: CDR1 SGHDT, CDR2 YYEEEE. The CDR3 loop spans 16 amino acids. The CDR3 here is CASSLVIGQENSPLHF. The CDR3 DNA follows: TGTGCCAGCAGCCTTGTAATAGGACAGGAGAATTCACCCCTCCACTTT.

This chain connects TRBV3-1 (or the pseudogene TRBV3-2) to TRBJ1-2; D unresolved. The CDR3 consists of 12 residues. V was clipped by 0 bases and J by 7 bases, with 6 bases between them. Germline CDR1 LGHDT, CDR2 YNNKEL (reference sequence). The CDR3, as DNA: TGTGCCAGCAGCCAAGAGGGCCTTGGCTACACCTTC. This sequence encodes CASSQEGLGYTF.

The rearrangement links TRBV11-2 to TRBJ1-1; D unresolved. Germline V gives CDR1 SGHAT, CDR2 FQNNGV. V lost 7 bases to trimming and J lost 3 bases, with 12 bases between them. The CDR3 is made up of 13 amino acids. The CDR3: CASTPGWDTEAFF. The CDR3, as DNA: TGTGCCAGCACCCCTGGATGGGACACTGAAGCTTTCTTT.

This clone appeared a few times. The gene calls are TRBV28 and TRBJ2-3; D may be TRBD1 or TRBD2 (5 bases each). V was shortened by 3 bases and J by 2 bases, with 15 bases between the two germline ends. The CDR3 spans 16 residues. Germline V CDR1 and CDR2: MDHEN, SYDVKM. The CDR3 DNA sequence: TGTGCCAGCAGTTTTACTCCCCCAGGGACCACAGATACGCAGTATTTT. Protein product: CASSFTPPGTTDTQYF.

The chain combines TRBV7-2 with TRBJ1-6; no firm D call. There are 17 residues in the CDR3. From germline, CDR1 is SGHTA and CDR2 FQGNSA. Trimming removed 1 base from V and 0 bases from J, with 10 bases in between. The CDR3 is CASSLGAPSSYNSPLHF. In DNA, the CDR3 is TGTGCCAGCAGCTTAGGGGCTCCGAGCTCCTATAATTCACCCCTCCACTTT.

This clone appeared once. V and J are TRBV27 and TRBJ1-6, with D possibly being TRBD1 (5 bases). The CDR3 contains 14 residues. V dropped 4 bases and J dropped 11 bases, with 15 bases sitting between them. The V gene's germline CDR1 is MNHEY and CDR2 SMNVEV (reference sequence). CDR3 residues: CASSSDGGEPPLHF. The CDR3 nucleotides are TGTGCCAGCAGTTCCGACGGGGGGGAACCACCCCTCCACTTT.

The V gene is TRBV6-2 or TRBV6-3, the J gene TRBJ1-5; 7 nucleotides align to TRBD1. The CDR3 consists of 14 residues. Trimming at V came to 4 bases and at J to 1 base, leaving 1 base not matched to a gene. In germline, CDR1 is MNHEY, CDR2 SVGEGT. In nucleotides, the CDR3 is TGTGCCAGCAGTTCGGGACAGAGCAATCAGCCCCAGCATTTT. Protein product: CASSSGQSNQPQHF.

This chain uses TRBV7-2 with TRBJ2-7; D gene unclear. Trimming pared 5 bases from V and 2 bases from J, leaving 13 bases between. From germline, CDR1 is SGHTA and CDR2 FQGNSA. CDR3 length: 14 residues. As DNA, the CDR3 is TGTGCCAGCAGCACCAGAAGAGGTCCCTACGAGCAGTACTTC. Amino acid sequence: CASSTRRGPYEQYF.

This chain connects TRBV4-1 to TRBJ1-2; D not certain. Germline loops: CDR1 MGHRA, CDR2 YSYEKL. Trimming left V 0 bases short and J 0 bases short, with 5 bases between. The CDR3 has 14 residues. The CDR3 loop is CASSQDSSNYGYTF. The CDR3, as DNA: TGCGCCAGCAGCCAAGACAGCTCTAACTATGGCTACACCTTC.

The chain has TRBV11-3 and TRBJ2-4, with D uncertain. Trimming stripped 3 bases from V and 0 bases from J, with 6 bases between. CDR3 size: 14 residues. From germline, CDR1 is SGHNT and CDR2 YENEEA. Here the CDR3 reads CASSFPLAKNIQYF. DNA of the CDR3: TGTGCCAGCAGCTTCCCCCTAGCCAAAAACATTCAGTACTTC.

The sample holds one count of this clone. This rearrangement joins TRBV5-4 to TRBJ2-6; a possible D gene is TRBD1 (6 bases). CDR1 and CDR2 from the germline V gene are SGHNT and YYREEE (reference sequence). The CDR3 runs to 16 residues. V lost 4 bases, J lost 2 bases, and 13 bases lay in between. DNA of the CDR3: TGTGCCAGCAGCATACCAAACAGGGCTGGGGCCAACGTCCTGACTTTC. This encodes CASSIPNRAGANVLTF.

V and J are TRBV18 and TRBJ1-1; 8 nucleotides match TRBD1. The V gene end was trimmed by 2 bases and the J gene end by 5 bases; junction bases not matched to a gene: 4. Looked up from germline, CDR1 is KGHSH and CDR2 is LQKENI. CDR3 size: 14 residues. CDR3 in DNA: TGTGCCAGCTCACCAGACAGGGGTTATACTGAAGCTTTCTTT. Translated, it gives CASSPDRGYTEAFF.

This clone was seen a few times. The chain combines TRBV5-8 with TRBJ1-3; 7 bases are shared with TRBD1. CDR1 SGHTS and CDR2 YDEGEE come from the germline V gene. The V and J ends lost 8 bases and 5 bases, in that order; junction bases with no gene match: 10. The CDR3 contains 14 residues. CDR3 nucleotides: TGTGCCAGTAGGCCTGTTAGGGGGCGAAACACCATATATTTT. This translates into CASRPVRGRNTIYF. Full variable domain (remainder filled in from reference TRBV5-8 and TRBJ1-3): EAGVTQSPTHLIKTRGQQATLRCSPISGHTSVYWYQQALGLGLQFLLWYDEGEERNRGNFPPRFSGRQFPNYSSELNVNALELEDSALYLCASRPVRGRNTIYFGEGSWLTVV.